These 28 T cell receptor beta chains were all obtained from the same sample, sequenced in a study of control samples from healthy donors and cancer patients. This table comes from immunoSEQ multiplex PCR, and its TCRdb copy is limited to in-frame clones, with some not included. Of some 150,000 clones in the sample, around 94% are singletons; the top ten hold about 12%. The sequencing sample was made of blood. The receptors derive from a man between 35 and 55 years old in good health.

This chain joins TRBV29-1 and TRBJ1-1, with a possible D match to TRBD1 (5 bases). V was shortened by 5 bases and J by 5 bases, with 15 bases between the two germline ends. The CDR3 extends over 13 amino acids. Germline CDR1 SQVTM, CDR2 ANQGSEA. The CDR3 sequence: CSVSPGGRTEAFF. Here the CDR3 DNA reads TGCAGCGTTTCACCCGGGGGTCGGACTGAAGCTTTCTTT.

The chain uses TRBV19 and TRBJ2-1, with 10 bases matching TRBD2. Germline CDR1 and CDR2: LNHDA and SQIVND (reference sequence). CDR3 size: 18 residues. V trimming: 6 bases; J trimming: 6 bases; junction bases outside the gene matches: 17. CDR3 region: CASSPTRPGLAPTNEQFF. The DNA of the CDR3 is TGTGCCAGTAGCCCAACCCGACCGGGACTAGCGCCGACCAATGAGCAGTTCTTC.

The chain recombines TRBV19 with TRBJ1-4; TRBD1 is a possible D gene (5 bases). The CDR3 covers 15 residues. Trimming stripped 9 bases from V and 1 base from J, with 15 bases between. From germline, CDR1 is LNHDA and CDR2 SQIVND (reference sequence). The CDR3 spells CASRNTGLTNEKLFF. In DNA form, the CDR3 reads TGTGCCAGCCGCAACACGGGACTAACTAATGAAAAACTGTTTTTT.

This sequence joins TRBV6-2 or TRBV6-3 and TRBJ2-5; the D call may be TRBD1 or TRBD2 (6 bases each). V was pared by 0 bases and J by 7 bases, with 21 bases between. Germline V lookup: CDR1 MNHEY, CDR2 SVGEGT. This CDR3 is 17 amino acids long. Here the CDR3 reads CASSYSKVLGGQRTQYF. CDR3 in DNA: TGTGCCAGCAGTTACTCGAAAGTCTTGGGGGGCCAGCGGACCCAGTACTTC.

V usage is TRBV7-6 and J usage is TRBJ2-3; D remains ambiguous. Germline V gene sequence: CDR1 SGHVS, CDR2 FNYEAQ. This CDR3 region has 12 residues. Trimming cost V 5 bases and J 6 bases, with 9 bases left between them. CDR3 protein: CASSTPPDTQYF. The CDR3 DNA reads TGTGCCAGCAGCACACCTCCGGATACGCAGTATTTT.

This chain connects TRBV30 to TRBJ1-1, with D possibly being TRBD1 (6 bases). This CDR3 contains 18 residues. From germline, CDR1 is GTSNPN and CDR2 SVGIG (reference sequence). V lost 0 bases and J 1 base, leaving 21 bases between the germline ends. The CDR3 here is CAWSVPRGGLYQNTEAFF. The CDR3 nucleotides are TGTGCCTGGAGTGTCCCGAGGGGGGGTCTATACCAGAACACTGAAGCTTTCTTT. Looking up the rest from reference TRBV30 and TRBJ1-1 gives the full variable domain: SQTIHQWPATLVQPVGSPLSLECTVEGTSNPNLYWYRQAAGRGLQLLFYSVGIGQISSEVPQNLSASRPQDRQFILSSKKLLLSDSGFYLCAWSVPRGGLYQNTEAFFGQGTRLTVV.

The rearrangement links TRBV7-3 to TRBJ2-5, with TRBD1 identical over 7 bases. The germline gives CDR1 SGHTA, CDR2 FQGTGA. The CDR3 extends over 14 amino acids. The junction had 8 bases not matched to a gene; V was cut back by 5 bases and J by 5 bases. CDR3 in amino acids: CASSLIGGAETQYF. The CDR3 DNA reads TGTGCCAGCAGCCTAATAGGGGGCGCGGAGACCCAGTACTTC.

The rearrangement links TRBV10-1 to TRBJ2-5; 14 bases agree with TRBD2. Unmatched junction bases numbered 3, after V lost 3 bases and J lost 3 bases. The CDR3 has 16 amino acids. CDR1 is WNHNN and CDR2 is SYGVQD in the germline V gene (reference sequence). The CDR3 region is CASSDPGLAGEETQYF. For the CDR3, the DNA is TGCGCCAGCAGTGACCCGGGACTAGCGGGAGAAGAGACCCAGTACTTC.

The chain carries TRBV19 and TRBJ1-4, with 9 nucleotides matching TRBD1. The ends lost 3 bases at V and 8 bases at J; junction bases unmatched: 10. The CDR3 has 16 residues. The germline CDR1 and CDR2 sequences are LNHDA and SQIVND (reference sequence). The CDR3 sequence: CASSMFLGTGNEKLFF. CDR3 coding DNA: TGTGCCAGTAGTATGTTTCTCGGGACAGGGAACGAAAAACTGTTTTTT.

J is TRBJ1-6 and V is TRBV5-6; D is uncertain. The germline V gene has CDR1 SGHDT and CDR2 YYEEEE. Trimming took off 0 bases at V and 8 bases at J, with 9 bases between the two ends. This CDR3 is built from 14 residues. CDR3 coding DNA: TGTGCCAGCAGCTTGGAAGGGAATGATTCACCCCTCCACTTT. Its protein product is CASSLEGNDSPLHF.

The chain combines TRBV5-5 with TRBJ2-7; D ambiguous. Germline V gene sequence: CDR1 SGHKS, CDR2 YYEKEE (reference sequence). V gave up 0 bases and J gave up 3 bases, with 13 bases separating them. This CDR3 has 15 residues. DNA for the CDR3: TGTGCCAGCAGCTTGGCCCTAGGAACGATCTACGAGCAGTACTTC. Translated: CASSLALGTIYEQYF.

The DNA of the CDR3 is TGTGCCAGCAGCTTAGATAGCACCCACCTATATAATTCACCCCTCCACTTT. Protein sequence: CASSLDSTHLYNSPLHF. The rearrangement links TRBV11-2 to TRBJ1-6; no clear D. Per germline, CDR1 SGHAT and CDR2 FQNNGV. The CDR3 is 17 residues long. Trimming left V 0 bases short and J 4 bases short, with 13 bases between. The whole variable domain, filled in from reference TRBV11-2 and TRBJ1-6, reads EAGVAQSPRYKIIEKRQSVAFWCNPISGHATLYWYQQILGQGPKLLIQFQNNGVVDDSQLPKDRFSAERLKGVDSTLKIQPAKLEDSAVYLCASSLDSTHLYNSPLHFGNGTRLTVT.

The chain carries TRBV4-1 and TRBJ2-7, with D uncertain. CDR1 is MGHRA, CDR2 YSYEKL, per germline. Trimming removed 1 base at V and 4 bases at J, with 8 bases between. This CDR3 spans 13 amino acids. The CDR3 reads CASSQVSSYEQYF. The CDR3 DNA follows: TGCGCCAGCAGCCAAGTGTCATCGTACGAGCAGTACTTC.

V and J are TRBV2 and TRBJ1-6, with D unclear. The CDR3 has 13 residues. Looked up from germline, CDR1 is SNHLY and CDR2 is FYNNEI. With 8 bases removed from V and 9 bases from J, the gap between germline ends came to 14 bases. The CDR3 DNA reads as TGTGCCAGCCTAAGGACTGGAGGTTCACCCCTCCACTTT. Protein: CASLRTGGSPLHF.

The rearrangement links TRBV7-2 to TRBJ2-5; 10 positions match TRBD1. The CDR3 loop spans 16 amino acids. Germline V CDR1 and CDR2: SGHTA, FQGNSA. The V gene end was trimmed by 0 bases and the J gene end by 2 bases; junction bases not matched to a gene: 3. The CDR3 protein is CASSLAPGQGQETQYF. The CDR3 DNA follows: TGTGCCAGCAGCTTAGCCCCGGGACAGGGGCAAGAGACCCAGTACTTC.

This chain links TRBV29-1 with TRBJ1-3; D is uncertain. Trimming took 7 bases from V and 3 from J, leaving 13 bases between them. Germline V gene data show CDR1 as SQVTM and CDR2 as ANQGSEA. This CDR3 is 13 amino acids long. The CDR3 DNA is TGCAGCGCCCGGAGGTCGGGTGGAAACACCATATATTTT. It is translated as CSARRSGGNTIYF.

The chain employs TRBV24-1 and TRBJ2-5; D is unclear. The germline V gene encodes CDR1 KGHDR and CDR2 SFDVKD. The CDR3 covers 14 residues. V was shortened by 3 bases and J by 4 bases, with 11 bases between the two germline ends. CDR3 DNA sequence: TGTGCCACCAGTGATCTAGGGTTACGAGAGACCCAGTACTTC. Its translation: CATSDLGLRETQYF.

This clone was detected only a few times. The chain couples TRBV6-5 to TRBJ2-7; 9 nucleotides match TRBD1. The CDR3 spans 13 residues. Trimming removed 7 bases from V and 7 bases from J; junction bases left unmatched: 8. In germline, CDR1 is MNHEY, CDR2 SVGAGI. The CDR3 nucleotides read TGTGCCAGCAATAACAGGGGGCAGAGGGAGCAGTACTTC. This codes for CASNNRGQREQYF.

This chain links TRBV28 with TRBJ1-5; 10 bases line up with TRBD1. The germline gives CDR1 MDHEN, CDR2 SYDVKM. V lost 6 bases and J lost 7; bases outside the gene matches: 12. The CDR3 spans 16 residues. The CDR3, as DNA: TGTGCCAGCAGCAGTCCGGGACAGGGGAGGGGACAGCCCCAGCATTTT. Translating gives CASSSPGQGRGQPQHF.

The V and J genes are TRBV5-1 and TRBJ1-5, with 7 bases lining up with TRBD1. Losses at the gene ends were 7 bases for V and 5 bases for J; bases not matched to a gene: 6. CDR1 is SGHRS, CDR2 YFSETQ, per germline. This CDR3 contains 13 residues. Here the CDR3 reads CASRGTEDQPQHF. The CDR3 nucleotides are TGCGCCAGCCGGGGGACAGAAGATCAGCCCCAGCATTTT.

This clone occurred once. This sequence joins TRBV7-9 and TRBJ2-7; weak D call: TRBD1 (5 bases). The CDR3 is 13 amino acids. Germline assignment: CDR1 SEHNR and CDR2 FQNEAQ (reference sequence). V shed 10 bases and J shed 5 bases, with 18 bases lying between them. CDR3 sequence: CATNLQGGDEQYF. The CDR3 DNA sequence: TGTGCCACCAATCTCCAGGGTGGTGACGAGCAGTACTTC.

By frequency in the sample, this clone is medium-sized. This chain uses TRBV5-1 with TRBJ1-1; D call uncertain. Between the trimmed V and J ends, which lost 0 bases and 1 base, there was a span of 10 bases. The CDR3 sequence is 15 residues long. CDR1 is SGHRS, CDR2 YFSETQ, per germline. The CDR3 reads CASSLGRGRNTEAFF. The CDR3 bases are TGCGCCAGCAGCTTGGGGCGGGGTCGGAACACTGAAGCTTTCTTT. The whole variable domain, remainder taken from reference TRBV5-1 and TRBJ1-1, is KAGVTQTPRYLIKTRGQQVTLSCSPISGHRSVSWYQQTPGQGLQFLFEYFSETQRNKGNFPGRFSGRQFSNSRSEMNVSTLELGDSALYLCASSLGRGRNTEAFFGQGTRLTVV.

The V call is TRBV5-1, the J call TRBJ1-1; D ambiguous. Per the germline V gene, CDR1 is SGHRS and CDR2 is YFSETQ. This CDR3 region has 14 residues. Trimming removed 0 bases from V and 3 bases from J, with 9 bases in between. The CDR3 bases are TGCGCCAGCAGCTTGGTAGGCCAGGACACTGAAGCTTTCTTT. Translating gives CASSLVGQDTEAFF. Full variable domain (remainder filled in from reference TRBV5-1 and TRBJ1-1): KAGVTQTPRYLIKTRGQQVTLSCSPISGHRSVSWYQQTPGQGLQFLFEYFSETQRNKGNFPGRFSGRQFSNSRSEMNVSTLELGDSALYLCASSLVGQDTEAFFGQGTRLTVV.

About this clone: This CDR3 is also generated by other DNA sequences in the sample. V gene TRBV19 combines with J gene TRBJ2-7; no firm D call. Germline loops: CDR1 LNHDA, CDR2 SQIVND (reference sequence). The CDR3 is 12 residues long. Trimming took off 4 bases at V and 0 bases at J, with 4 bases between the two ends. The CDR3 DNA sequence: TGTGCCAGTAGTACGGACTCCTACGAGCAGTACTTC. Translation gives CASSTDSYEQYF.

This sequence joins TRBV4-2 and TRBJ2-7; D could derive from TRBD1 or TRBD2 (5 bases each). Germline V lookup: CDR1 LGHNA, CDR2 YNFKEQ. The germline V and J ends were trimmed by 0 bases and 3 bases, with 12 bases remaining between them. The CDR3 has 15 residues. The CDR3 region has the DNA TGTGCCAGCAGCCAAGAGTGGACACTAGACTACGAGCAGTACTTC. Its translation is CASSQEWTLDYEQYF.

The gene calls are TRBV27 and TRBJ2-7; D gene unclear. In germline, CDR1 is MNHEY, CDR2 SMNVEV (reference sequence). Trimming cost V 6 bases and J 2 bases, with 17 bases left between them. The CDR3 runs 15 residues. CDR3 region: CASSPLRQLTYEQYF. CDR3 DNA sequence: TGTGCCAGCAGCCCATTACGGCAGCTGACCTACGAGCAGTACTTC.

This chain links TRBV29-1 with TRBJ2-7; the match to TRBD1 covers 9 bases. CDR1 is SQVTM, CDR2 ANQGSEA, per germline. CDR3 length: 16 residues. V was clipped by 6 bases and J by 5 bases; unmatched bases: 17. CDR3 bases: TGCAGCGTCTGGGACAGGGCCCCTCCGTACGACAACGAGCAGTACTTC. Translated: CSVWDRAPPYDNEQYF.

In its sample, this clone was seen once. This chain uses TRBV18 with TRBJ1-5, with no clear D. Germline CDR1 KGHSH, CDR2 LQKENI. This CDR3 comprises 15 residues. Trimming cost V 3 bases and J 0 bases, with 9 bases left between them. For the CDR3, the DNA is TGTGCCAGCTCACCGGTCGGTAATAGCAATCAGCCCCAGCATTTT. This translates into CASSPVGNSNQPQHF. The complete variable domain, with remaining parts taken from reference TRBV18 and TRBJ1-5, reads NAGVMQNPRHLVRRRGQEARLRCSPMKGHSHVYWYRQLPEEGLKFMVYLQKENIIDESGMPKERFSAEFPKEGPSILRIQQVVRGDSAAYFCASSPVGNSNQPQHFGDGTRLSIL.